The 24 T cell receptor beta chains below were found in one sample sequenced in a study of CD8+ T cells in alopecia areata. Reverse transcription of extracted RNA yielded cDNA, which provided the sequencing template. Using immunoSEQ multiplex PCR, the repertoire was profiled, and TCRdb retains in-frame clones only, with some absent. The table has about 150,000 clones, about 51% seen once; the top ten hold roughly a fifth. This specimen was CD8+ T cells sorted from blood, taken at week 0. The receptors stem from a human donor with alopecia areata.

The chain links TRBV6-5 to TRBJ2-3, with D possibly being TRBD1 (6 bases). The CDR3 has 16 residues. Germline assignment: CDR1 MNHEY and CDR2 SVGAGI. V lost 0 bases and J lost 5, with 15 bases in between. CDR3: CASSYSRGRDRDTQYF. In DNA, the CDR3 is TGTGCCAGCAGTTACTCCAGGGGTCGGGATAGAGATACGCAGTATTTT.

This clone turned up a few times. The chain carries TRBV30 and TRBJ1-2; 9 nucleotides align to TRBD1. V lost 3 bases to trimming and J lost 5 bases; unmatched junction nucleotides: 4. CDR1 and CDR2 from the germline V gene are GTSNPN and SVGIG (reference sequence). The CDR3 spans 13 residues. This CDR3 reads CAWSDGTGYGYTF. The CDR3 coding sequence is TGTGCCTGGAGCGATGGGACAGGGTATGGCTACACCTTC.

V usage is TRBV14 and J usage is TRBJ2-7; possible D gene TRBD2, 5 bases. The CDR3 spans 16 residues. Trimming took 4 bases from V and 2 from J, leaving 18 bases between them. Germline CDR1 reads SGHDN; CDR2 reads FVKESK. The CDR3 sequence: CASSPGRTRGTYEQYF. CDR3 DNA sequence: TGTGCCAGCAGCCCCGGACGGACTCGAGGGACCTACGAGCAGTACTTC.

The gene calls are TRBV14 and TRBJ2-1; D assignment may be TRBD1 or TRBD2 (6 bases each). There are 15 residues in the CDR3. The V gene lost 3 bases and the J gene lost 7 bases, with 16 bases spanning the gap. CDR1 is SGHDN and CDR2 is FVKESK in the germline V gene. The CDR3 DNA is TGTGCCAGCAGCCACCCCAGGGGAGGAGTAAATGAGCAGTTCTTC. Protein product: CASSHPRGGVNEQFF.

This clone was seen more than once but under ten times. This chain links TRBV21-1 with TRBJ2-2. TRBV21-1 is tagged as a pseudogene. The CDR3 is made up of 15 amino acids. The CDR3 is CASSKADGDTGELFF. In nucleotides, the CDR3 is TGTGCCAGCAGCAAAGCGGACGGAGACACCGGGGAGCTGTTTTTT.

On this clone: Other DNA sequences of this sample code for an identical CDR3. The chain is built from TRBV29-1 and TRBJ2-7; TRBD1 aligns across 7 bases. CDR3 length: 12 amino acids. Per the germline V gene, CDR1 is SQVTM and CDR2 is ANQGSEA. V shed 3 bases, J shed 1 base, and the junction held 0 bases outside the gene matches. CDR3 coding DNA: TGCAGCGTTGAGGGACAGTCCTACGAGCAGTACTTC. Its protein product is CSVEGQSYEQYF.

CDR3 coding DNA: TGTGCCAGCAGCGTGGGGGGACAGGGAACATCTGAAGCTTTCTTT. Its translation is CASSVGGQGTSEAFF. This chain joins TRBV9 and TRBJ1-1; the match to TRBD1 covers 9 bases. Germline V CDR1 and CDR2: SGDLS, YYNGEE. Trimming removed 2 bases from V and 6 bases from J; junction bases left unmatched: 8. This CDR3 region has 15 residues.

The table lists this clone with a few counts. The J gene is TRBJ2-7, the V gene TRBV4-1; no reliable D call. V lost 0 bases, J lost 2 bases, and 5 bases lay in between. CDR3 size: 13 residues. Germline assignment: CDR1 MGHRA and CDR2 YSYEKL. DNA for the CDR3: TGCGCCAGCAGCCAAGAACCAACCTACGAGCAGTACTTC. Its translation: CASSQEPTYEQYF.

This clone was seen only a few times. The V gene is TRBV6-6, the J gene TRBJ2-2; D is ambiguous. Germline V gives CDR1 MNHNY, CDR2 SVGAGI (reference sequence). This CDR3 comprises 13 residues. V dropped 6 bases and J dropped 3 bases, with 8 bases sitting between them. Here the CDR3 reads CASRSPDTGELFF. For the CDR3, the DNA is TGTGCCAGCAGGTCCCCAGACACCGGGGAGCTGTTTTTT.

The rearrangement joins TRBV30 to TRBJ1-1; D not certain. This CDR3 has 13 residues. The germline V and J ends were trimmed by 0 bases and 3 bases, with 8 bases remaining between them. Germline loops: CDR1 GTSNPN, CDR2 SVGIG (reference sequence). The CDR3 region is CAWSVMKDTEAFF. CDR3 bases: TGTGCCTGGAGTGTTATGAAAGACACTGAAGCTTTCTTT.

The genes are TRBV30 and TRBJ2-2, with D possibly matching TRBD1 (6 bases). The CDR3 spans 11 residues. Trimming cost V 4 bases and J 6 bases, with 6 bases left between them. CDR1 and CDR2 (germline): GTSNPN, SVGIG (reference sequence). The CDR3 bases are TGTGCCTGGACAGGGGCCGGGGAGCTGTTTTTT. It encodes CAWTGAGELFF.

This chain connects TRBV5-6 to TRBJ1-2, with no clear D. This CDR3 is built from 15 residues. Germline CDR1 and CDR2: SGHDT and YYEEEE. Trimming took off 0 bases at V and 4 bases at J, with 13 bases between the two ends. The CDR3: CASSLAAGAVYGYTF. The CDR3, as DNA: TGTGCCAGCAGCTTGGCCGCAGGAGCGGTCTATGGCTACACCTTC. Full variable domain (remainder filled in from reference TRBV5-6 and TRBJ1-2): DAGVTQSPTHLIKTRGQQVTLRCSPKSGHDTVSWYQQALGQGPQFIFQYYEEEERQRGNFPDRFSGHQFPNYSSELNVNALLLGDSALYLCASSLAAGAVYGYTFGSGTRLTVV.

A single count supports this clone. The chain uses TRBV9 and TRBJ2-7; D is perhaps TRBD1 or TRBD2 (5 bases each). V was trimmed by 7 bases and J by 2 bases, leaving 13 bases between them. Germline lookup yields CDR1 SGDLS and CDR2 YYNGEE. The CDR3 consists of 13 residues. The DNA for the CDR3 is TGTGCCAGCGGGGGAACCGACACCTACGAGCAGTACTTC. This sequence encodes CASGGTDTYEQYF. Based on the CDR3 plus reference TRBV9 and TRBJ2-7, the full variable domain is DSGVTQTPKHLITATGQRVTLRCSPRSGDLSVYWYQQSLDQGLQFLIQYYNGEERAKGNILERFSAQQFPDLHSELNLSSLELGDSALYFCASGGTDTYEQYFGPGTRLTVT.

The chain couples TRBV5-6 to TRBJ1-5, with D hard to call. Trimming stripped 1 base from V and 4 bases from J, with 9 bases between. Germline assignment: CDR1 SGHDT and CDR2 YYEEEE. CDR3 length: 14 amino acids. CDR3: CASSLQAANQPQHF. The CDR3 DNA follows: TGTGCCAGCAGCTTGCAGGCGGCTAATCAGCCCCAGCATTTT.

The rearrangement links TRBV9 to TRBJ2-7, with D possibly matching TRBD1 (5 bases). Trimming took 3 bases from V and 4 from J, leaving 11 bases between them. The CDR3 runs 13 residues. Germline V gene data show CDR1 as SGDLS and CDR2 as YYNGEE. The CDR3 DNA reads TGTGCCAGCAGCGAGGGGTCCCTTTACGAGCAGTACTTC. Residues: CASSEGSLYEQYF.

This rearrangement joins TRBV2 to TRBJ2-7; TRBD1 matches 10 bases. V was pared by 3 bases and J by 7 bases, with 6 bases of the junction left unmatched. The CDR3 is 14 residues long. Germline V gene sequence: CDR1 SNHLY, CDR2 FYNNEI. The CDR3 DNA is TGTGCCAGCAGTGATCGACAGGGGGCGCGAGAGCAGTACTTC. Encoded protein: CASSDRQGAREQYF.

The chain is built from TRBV11-2 and TRBJ2-7; D is tentatively TRBD1 or TRBD2 (5 bases each). Germline V gene sequence: CDR1 SGHAT, CDR2 FQNNGV. This CDR3 spans 13 amino acids. Trimming removed 5 bases at V and 12 bases at J, with 20 bases between. The CDR3 sequence: CASSQGTAYDGYF. Written as DNA, the CDR3 is TGTGCCAGCAGCCAAGGGACGGCCTACGATGGGTACTTC.

Only a few counts were recorded for this clone. This chain connects TRBV27 to TRBJ2-5; 8 bases map to TRBD1. Trimming cost V 4 bases and J 5 bases; bases outside gene matches: 9. The CDR3 consists of 15 residues. The germline CDR1 and CDR2 sequences are MNHEY and SMNVEV (reference sequence). DNA of the CDR3: TGTGCCAGCAGTTCGAGACAGGGGATTGTTGAGACCCAGTACTTC. Translating it yields CASSSRQGIVETQYF.

The chain couples TRBV4-1 to TRBJ1-2; 8 positions match TRBD1. Trimming cost V 1 base and J 7 bases; bases outside gene matches: 8. CDR1 is MGHRA and CDR2 is YSYEKL in the germline V gene. The CDR3 runs to 15 residues. CDR3 sequence: CASSQALDRARGYTF. CDR3 sequence (DNA): TGCGCCAGCAGCCAAGCCCTGGACAGGGCCCGTGGCTACACCTTC.

This rearrangement joins TRBV4-3 to TRBJ1-5; a possible D gene is TRBD1 (6 bases). The germline V gene has CDR1 LGHNA and CDR2 YSLEER. V lost 0 bases and J lost 7, with 13 bases in between. The CDR3 length is 15 residues. The chain's CDR3 is CASSQDGQGWQPQHF. The CDR3 DNA is TGCGCCAGCAGCCAAGATGGGCAGGGGTGGCAGCCCCAGCATTTT.

The chain couples TRBV27 to TRBJ1-6; D unclear. CDR3 size: 15 residues. The ends were cut back, 5 bases at V and 8 bases at J, with 16 bases in the middle. Per the germline V gene, CDR1 is MNHEY and CDR2 is SMNVEV (reference sequence). The CDR3 region has the DNA TGTGCCAGCAGTAACGGGCAGGACTTACATTCACCCCTCCACTTT. Translation gives CASSNGQDLHSPLHF.

The chain joins TRBV4-1 to TRBJ1-2; the D is unclear. V lost 0 bases, J lost 0 bases, and 8 bases lay in between. Germline V CDR1 and CDR2: MGHRA, YSYEKL. The CDR3 has 15 amino acids. The CDR3 DNA reads TGCGCCAGCAGCCAAGAGGCAGGAGCTAACTATGGCTACACCTTC. It translates to CASSQEAGANYGYTF.

The chain has TRBV27 and TRBJ2-5; D is tentatively TRBD1 or TRBD2 (5 bases each). V shed 0 bases and J shed 4 bases, with 12 bases lying between them. Germline lookup yields CDR1 MNHEY and CDR2 SMNVEV (reference sequence). The CDR3 extends over 15 amino acids. CDR3 loop: CASSLSVSGRETQYF. The CDR3, as DNA: TGTGCCAGCAGTTTATCGGTCTCAGGGAGAGAGACCCAGTACTTC.

This clone was detected only a few times. The chain links TRBV13 to TRBJ2-3; 8 bases match TRBD2. Losses at the gene ends were 3 bases for V and 5 bases for J; bases not matched to a gene: 4. The CDR3 has 14 amino acids. Germline assignment: CDR1 PRHDT and CDR2 FYEKMQ (reference sequence). The CDR3 sequence is CASSFRGGIDTQYF. The CDR3, as DNA: TGTGCCAGCAGCTTTCGCGGGGGGATAGATACGCAGTATTTT.